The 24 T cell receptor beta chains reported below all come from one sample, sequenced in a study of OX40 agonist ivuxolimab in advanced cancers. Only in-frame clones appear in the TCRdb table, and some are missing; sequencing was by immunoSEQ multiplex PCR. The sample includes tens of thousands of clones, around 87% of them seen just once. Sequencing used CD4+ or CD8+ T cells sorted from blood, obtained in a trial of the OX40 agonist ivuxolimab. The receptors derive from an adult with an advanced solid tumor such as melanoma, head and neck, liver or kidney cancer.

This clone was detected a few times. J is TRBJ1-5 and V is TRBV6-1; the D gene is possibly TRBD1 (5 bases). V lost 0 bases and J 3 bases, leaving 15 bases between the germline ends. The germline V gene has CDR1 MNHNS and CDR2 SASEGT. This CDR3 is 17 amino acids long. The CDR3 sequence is CASSEAGRGFPNQPQHF. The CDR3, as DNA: TGTGCCAGCAGTGAAGCCGGGAGGGGATTCCCCAATCAGCCCCAGCATTTT.

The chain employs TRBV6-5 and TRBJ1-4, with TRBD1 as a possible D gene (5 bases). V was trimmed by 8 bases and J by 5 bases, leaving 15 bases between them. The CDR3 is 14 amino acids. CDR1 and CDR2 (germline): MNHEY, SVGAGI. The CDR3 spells CASRGQYSNEKLFF. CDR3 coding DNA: TGTGCCAGCCGGGGCCAGTACAGCAATGAAAAACTGTTTTTT.

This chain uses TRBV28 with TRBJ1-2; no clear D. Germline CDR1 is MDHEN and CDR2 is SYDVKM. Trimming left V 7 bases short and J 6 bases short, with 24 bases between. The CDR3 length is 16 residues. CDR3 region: CASNPPGGGSEHGYTF. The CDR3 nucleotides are TGTGCCAGCAACCCACCCGGTGGAGGGAGTGAACATGGCTACACCTTC.

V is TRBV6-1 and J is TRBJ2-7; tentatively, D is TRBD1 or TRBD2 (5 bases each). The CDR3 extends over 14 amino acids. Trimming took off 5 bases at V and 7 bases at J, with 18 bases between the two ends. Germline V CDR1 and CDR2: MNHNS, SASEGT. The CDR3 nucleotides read TGTGCCAGCAGTCCCGGGGACGGGAAGGGGGAGCAGTACGTC. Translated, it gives CASSPGDGKGEQYV.

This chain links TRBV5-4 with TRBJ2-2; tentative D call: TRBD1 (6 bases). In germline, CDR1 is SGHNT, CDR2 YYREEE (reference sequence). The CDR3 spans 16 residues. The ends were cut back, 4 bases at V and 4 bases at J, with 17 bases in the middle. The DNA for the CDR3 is TGTGCCAGCAGCCCGGTGGCAGGGGCCGGCACCGGGGAGCTGTTTTTT. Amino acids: CASSPVAGAGTGELFF.

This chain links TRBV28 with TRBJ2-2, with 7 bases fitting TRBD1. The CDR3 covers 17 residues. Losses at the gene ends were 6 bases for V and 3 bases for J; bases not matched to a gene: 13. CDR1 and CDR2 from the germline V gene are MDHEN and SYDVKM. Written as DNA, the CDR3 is TGTGCCAGCAGCTCCCCCTTACAGGGGCGGGACACCGGGGAGCTGTTTTTT. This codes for CASSSPLQGRDTGELFF.

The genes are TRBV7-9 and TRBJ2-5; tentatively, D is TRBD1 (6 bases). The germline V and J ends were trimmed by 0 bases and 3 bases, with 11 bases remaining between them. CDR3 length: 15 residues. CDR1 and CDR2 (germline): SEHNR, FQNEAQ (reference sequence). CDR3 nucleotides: TGTGCCAGCAGCTTAGCGGTCAGGGGAGAAGAGACCCAGTACTTC. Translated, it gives CASSLAVRGEETQYF. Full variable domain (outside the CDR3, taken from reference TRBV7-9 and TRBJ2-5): DTGVSQNPRHKITKRGQNVTFRCDPISEHNRLYWYRQTLGQGPEFLTYFQNEAQLEKSRLLSDRFSAERPKGSFSTLEIQRTEQGDSAMYLCASSLAVRGEETQYFGPGTRLLVL.

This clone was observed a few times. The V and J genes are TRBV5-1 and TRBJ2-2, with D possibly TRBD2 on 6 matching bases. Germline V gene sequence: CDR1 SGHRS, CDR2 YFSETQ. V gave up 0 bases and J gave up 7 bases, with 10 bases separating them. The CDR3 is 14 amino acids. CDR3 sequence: CASSLGGEGGELFF. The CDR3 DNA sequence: TGCGCCAGCAGCTTGGGCGGGGAAGGCGGGGAGCTGTTTTTT.

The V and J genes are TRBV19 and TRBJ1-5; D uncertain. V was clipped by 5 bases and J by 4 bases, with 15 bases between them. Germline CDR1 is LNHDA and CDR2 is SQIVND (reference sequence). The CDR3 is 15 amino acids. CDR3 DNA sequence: TGTGCCAGTAGTGAAGGGATTTTACGAAATCAGCCCCAGCATTTT. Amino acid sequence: CASSEGILRNQPQHF. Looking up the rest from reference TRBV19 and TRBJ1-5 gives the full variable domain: DGGITQSPKYLFRKEGQNVTLSCEQNLNHDAMYWYRQDPGQGLRLIYYSQIVNDFQKGDIAEGYSVSREKKESFPLTVTSAQKNPTAFYLCASSEGILRNQPQHFGDGTRLSIL.

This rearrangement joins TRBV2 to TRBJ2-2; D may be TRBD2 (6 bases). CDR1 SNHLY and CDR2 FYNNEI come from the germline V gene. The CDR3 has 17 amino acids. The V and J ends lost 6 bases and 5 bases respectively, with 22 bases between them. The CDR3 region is CASREGRTVSRTGELFF. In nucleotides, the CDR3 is TGTGCCAGCAGGGAGGGGCGGACCGTCTCGAGGACCGGGGAGCTGTTTTTT.

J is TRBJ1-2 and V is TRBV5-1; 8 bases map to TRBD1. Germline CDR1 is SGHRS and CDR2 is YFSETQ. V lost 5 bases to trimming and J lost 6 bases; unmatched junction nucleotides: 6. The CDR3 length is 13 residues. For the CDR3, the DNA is TGCGCCAGCAGGAGGACAGGGTTGGATGGCTACACCTTC. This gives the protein CASRRTGLDGYTF.

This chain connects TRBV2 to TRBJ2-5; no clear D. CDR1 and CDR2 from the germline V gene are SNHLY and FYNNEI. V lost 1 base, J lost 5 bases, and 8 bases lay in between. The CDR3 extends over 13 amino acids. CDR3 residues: CASSEELMETQYF. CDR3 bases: TGTGCCAGCAGTGAAGAACTAATGGAGACCCAGTACTTC.

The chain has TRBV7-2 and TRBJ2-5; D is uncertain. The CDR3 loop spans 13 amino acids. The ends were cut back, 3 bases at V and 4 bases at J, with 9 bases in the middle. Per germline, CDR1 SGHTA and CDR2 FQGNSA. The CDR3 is CASSFYTAETQYF. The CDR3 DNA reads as TGTGCCAGCAGCTTTTATACCGCAGAGACCCAGTACTTC.

CDR3 loop: CASRQTGGTDTQYF. CDR3 DNA: TGTGCCAGCAGGCAGACAGGGGGCACAGATACGCAGTATTTT. The chain uses TRBV6-4 and TRBJ2-3, with 8 bases identical to TRBD1. J was trimmed by 1 base and V by 6 bases; bases with no gene match: 3. Germline V gives CDR1 MRHNA, CDR2 SNTAGT. There are 14 residues in the CDR3.

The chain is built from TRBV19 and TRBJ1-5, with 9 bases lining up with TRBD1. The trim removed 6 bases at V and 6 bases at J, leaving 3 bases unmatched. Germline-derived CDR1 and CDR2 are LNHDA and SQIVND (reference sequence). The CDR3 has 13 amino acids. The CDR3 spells CASRGQGGQPQHF. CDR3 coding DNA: TGTGCCAGTAGGGGACAGGGAGGTCAGCCCCAGCATTTT. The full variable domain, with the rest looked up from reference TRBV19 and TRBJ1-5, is DGGITQSPKYLFRKEGQNVTLSCEQNLNHDAMYWYRQDPGQGLRLIYYSQIVNDFQKGDIAEGYSVSREKKESFPLTVTSAQKNPTAFYLCASRGQGGQPQHFGDGTRLSIL.

The CDR3 protein is CASSLEALAGLNTEAFF. The CDR3 nucleotides are TGCGCCAGCAGCTTGGAGGCCCTGGCAGGTCTTAACACTGAAGCTTTCTTT. The chain links TRBV5-1 to TRBJ1-1; D remains ambiguous. Per the germline V gene, CDR1 is SGHRS and CDR2 is YFSETQ. This CDR3 is built from 17 residues. V lost 0 bases and J 2 bases, leaving 17 bases between the germline ends.

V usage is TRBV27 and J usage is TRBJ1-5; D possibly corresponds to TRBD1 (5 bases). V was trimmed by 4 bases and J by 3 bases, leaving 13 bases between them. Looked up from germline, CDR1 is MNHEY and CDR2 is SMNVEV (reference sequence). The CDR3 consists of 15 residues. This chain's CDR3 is CASSSRDSNNQPQHF. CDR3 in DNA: TGTGCCAGCAGTTCCCGGGACTCTAACAATCAGCCCCAGCATTTT.

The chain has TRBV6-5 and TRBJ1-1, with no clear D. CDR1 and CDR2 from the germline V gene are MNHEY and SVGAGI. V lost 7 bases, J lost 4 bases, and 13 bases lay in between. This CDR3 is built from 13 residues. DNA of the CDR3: TGTGCCAGCACCCCCGCCTCGGGCACTGAAGCTTTCTTT. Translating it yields CASTPASGTEAFF.

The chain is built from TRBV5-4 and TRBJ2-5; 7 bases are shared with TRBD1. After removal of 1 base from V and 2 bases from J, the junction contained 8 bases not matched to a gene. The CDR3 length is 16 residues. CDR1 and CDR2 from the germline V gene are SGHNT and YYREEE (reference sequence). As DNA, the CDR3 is TGTGCCAGCAGCTTGTCTGCAGGGGGAAGGCAAGAGACCCAGTACTTC. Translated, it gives CASSLSAGGRQETQYF.

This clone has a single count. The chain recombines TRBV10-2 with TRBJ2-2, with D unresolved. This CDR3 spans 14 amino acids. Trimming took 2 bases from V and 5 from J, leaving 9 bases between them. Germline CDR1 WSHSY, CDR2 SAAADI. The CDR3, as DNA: TGCGCCAGCAGTGAGGCAGGAAAGACCGGGGAGCTGTTTTTT. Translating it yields CASSEAGKTGELFF.

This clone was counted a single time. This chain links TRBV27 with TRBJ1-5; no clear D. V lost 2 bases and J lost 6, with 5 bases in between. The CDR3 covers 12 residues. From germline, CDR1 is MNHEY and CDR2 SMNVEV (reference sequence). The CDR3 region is CASSLIGQPQHF. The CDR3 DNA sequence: TGTGCCAGCAGTTTAATTGGTCAGCCCCAGCATTTT.

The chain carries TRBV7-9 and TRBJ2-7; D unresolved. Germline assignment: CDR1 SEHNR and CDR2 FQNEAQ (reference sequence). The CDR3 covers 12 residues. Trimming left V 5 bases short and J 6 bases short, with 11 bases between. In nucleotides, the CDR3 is TGTGCCAGCAGCCCCCTTTTGGTCGAGCAGTACTTC. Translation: CASSPLLVEQYF.

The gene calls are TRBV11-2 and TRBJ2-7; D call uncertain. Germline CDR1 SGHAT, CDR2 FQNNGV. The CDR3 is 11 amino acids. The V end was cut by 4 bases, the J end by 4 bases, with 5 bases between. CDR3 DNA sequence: TGTGCCAGCAGCTGGCGGTACGAGCAGTACTTC. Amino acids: CASSWRYEQYF.

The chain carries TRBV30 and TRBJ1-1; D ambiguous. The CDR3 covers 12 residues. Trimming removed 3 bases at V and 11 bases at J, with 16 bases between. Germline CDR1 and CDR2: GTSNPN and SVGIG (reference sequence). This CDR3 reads CAWRAGWEDAFF. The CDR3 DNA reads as TGTGCCTGGAGAGCCGGGTGGGAAGACGCTTTCTTT.